The clone carrying this T cell receptor beta chain was detected only a few times. Antigen specificity is unknown. Next came a second PCR, run for about 7 to 12 cycles, which used a sample-barcoded 5' primer along with a J-beta primer mix. With 12 random nucleotides, a template-switch adaptor tagged each individual cDNA molecule. TCRdb reprocessed the 5' RACE reads via MiXCR and lists one record per CDR3 protein. The table has about 1 million distinct CDR3 sequences, less than 50% seen once. The CDR3 is made up of 10 amino acids. Germline values: CDR1 MNHEY, CDR2 SVGAGI. Trimming took 8 bases from V and 5 from J, leaving 6 bases between them. This specimen comes from a study of blood T cells in healthy people across ages. Regarding the study as a whole: In long-lived donors, naive CD4+ cell counts and diversity exceeded those of aged donors. Donor CMV infection status was unknown, possibly confounding age-related changes in expanded clonotypes. Diversity was estimated from one million T cells, and these estimates were considered underestimates.

Sequenced material: blood. The sequence was obtained from a woman aged 60-75 years in good health. The chain uses TRBV6-5 and TRBJ2-5; a weak D match, TRBD1 (5 bases). CDR3 sequence: CASAGETQYF. CDR3 DNA sequence: TGTGCCAGCGCAGGGGAGACCCAGTACTTC.